Below, one T cell receptor beta chain is given with its context. Its antigen is unknown. Per-nucleotide qualities are absent, and no much larger clonotype sits a single base away. The source of the sample is a study of blood T cells in healthy people across ages (dated by TCRdb to the mid-2010s). For context, the study as a whole: In model experiments, template switching captured about one uniquely barcoded TCR beta cDNA molecule for every two T cells. To track age-related changes in TCR beta repertoire diversity, the study relied on deep sequencing normalized with unique cDNA molecular identifiers. The donors were divided into four age groups: young (average around 16 years), middle-aged (about 39), aged (approximately 62) and long-lived (82). To avoid experimental bias, donors of different ages were distributed randomly across sequencing lanes. For two donors (one aged 18 to 29 and one aged 80 or older), the study analyzed two additional independent replicas of 1 million unique cDNA reads from the same blood draw.

Library generation was performed with 5' RACE. A second roughly 7 to 12 cycle PCR used a sample-barcoded 5' primer and a J-beta primer mix. Each TCR beta cDNA molecule received a unique molecular identifier from a template-switch 5' adaptor carrying 12 random nucleotides. At least 3 million CDR3-containing paired-end reads were obtained from each sample. First-strand cDNA was synthesized from all RNA with the Mint cDNA synthesis kit, primed by a TRBC-specific oligonucleotide. Following uracil-DNA glycosylase treatment, all cDNA underwent a first 18-cycle PCR with the universal primers M1SS and BC2_uni_R. As for the authors' bioinformatics: Each sample was normalized by randomly selecting 1 million high-quality reads, each carrying a distinct molecular identifier. Instead of being binned into consensus sequences, reads that shared molecular identifiers were thrown out. MiTCR, set to a Q25 quality threshold and the strictest error-elimination algorithm, was used for CDR3 identification, clonotype clustering and error correction. A nonparametric unseen species model with Euler transformation was used to estimate a lower bound on total TCR beta diversity. TCRdb redid the processing of the public reads, applying fastp at Q25 and MiXCR, and retained in-frame beta chains. Rows with one shared CDR3 protein collapse into an entry with the most common genes and DNA. V and J calls and clone size were set by TCRdb, not the authors. This sample is represented by fewer than 2,000,000 distinct CDR3 sequences; approximately 40% of them were singletons. The ten most abundant clones make up more than 20% of the sample.

The donors were roughly 39 Caucasian individuals from Russia, aged roughly 6 to 90 years, who were systemically healthy. Roughly 10 milliliters of peripheral blood were collected from each donor into EDTA-treated Vacutainer tubes. Ficoll-Paque density-gradient centrifugation was used to isolate PBMCs, with at least 6.5 million per sample. Trizol reagent was used to extract total RNA from PBMCs, with at least 6 micrograms per sample. Naive CD45RAhigh/CD27high T cell percentages were measured by flow cytometry on a PBMC aliquot from every donor. Broad study findings and their caveats: The CMV infection status of donors was not known, potentially confounding age-related changes in expanded clonotypes. Observed TCR beta diversity per million T cells fell roughly linearly with age, and a significant reduction was already apparent by age about 38. Since profiling was done on bulk unsorted PBMCs, naive and antigen-experienced compartments could not be conclusively compared. Total diversity estimates from one million sequenced T cells were considered lower bounds and underestimates. The percentage of naive T cells measured by flow cytometry correlated strongly with observed TCR beta diversity. Compared with the aged group, the long-lived group had more naive CD4+ T cells, fewer expanded clones and increased TCR diversity, suggesting age selection.

The germline V gene (reference sequence) yields DFQATT for CDR1 and SNEGSKA for CDR2. Trimming at the junction amounts to 7 bases on V and 10 bases on J, and the germline ends lie 17 bases apart. Counted from cysteine to phenylalanine, this CDR3 has 12 amino acids. Only the CDR3 part of the read is kept: 36 bases, read in frame from the first base. The source of this sequence is a human donor in good health. Sequencing was carried out using blood. The sequence is built from TRBV20-1 and TRBJ2-4; the D gene is perhaps TRBD1, from 5 matching bases. The DNA reads TGCAGTGTTGCGGTGGTACAGGCGATTCAGTACTTC. It is translated as CSVAVVQAIQYF.